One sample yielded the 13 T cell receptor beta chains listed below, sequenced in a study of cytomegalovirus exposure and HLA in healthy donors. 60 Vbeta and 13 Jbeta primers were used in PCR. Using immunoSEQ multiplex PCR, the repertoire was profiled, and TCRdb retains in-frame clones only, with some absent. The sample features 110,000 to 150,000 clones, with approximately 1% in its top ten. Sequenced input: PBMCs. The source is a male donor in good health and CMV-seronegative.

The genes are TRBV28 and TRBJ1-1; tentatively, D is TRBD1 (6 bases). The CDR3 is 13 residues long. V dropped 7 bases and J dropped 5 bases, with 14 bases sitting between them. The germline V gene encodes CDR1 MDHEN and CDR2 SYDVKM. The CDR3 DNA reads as TGTGCCAGCATCCCGGGACATGAGACTGAAGCTTTCTTT. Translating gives CASIPGHETEAFF.

CDR3 in amino acids: CASSSQDRTSLHF. The CDR3 DNA reads TGCGCCAGCAGCTCCCAGGACAGGACATCCCTCCACTTT. The V call is TRBV5-1, the J call TRBJ1-6; 7 bases align to TRBD1. Germline V gives CDR1 SGHRS, CDR2 YFSETQ. Trimming took 3 bases from V and 14 from J; bases not matched to a gene: 8. The length of the CDR3 is 13 residues.

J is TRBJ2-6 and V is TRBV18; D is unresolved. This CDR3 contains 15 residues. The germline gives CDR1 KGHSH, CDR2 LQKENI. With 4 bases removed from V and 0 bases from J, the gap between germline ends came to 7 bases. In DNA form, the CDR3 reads TGTGCCAGCTCACACGGGTTCTCTGGGGCCAACGTCCTGACTTTC. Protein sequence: CASSHGFSGANVLTF.

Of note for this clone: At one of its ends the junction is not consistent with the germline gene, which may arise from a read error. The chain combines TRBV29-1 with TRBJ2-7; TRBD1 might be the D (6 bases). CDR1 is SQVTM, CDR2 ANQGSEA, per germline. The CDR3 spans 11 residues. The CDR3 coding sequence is TGCAGCGTTACAGGGCGCTACGAACAGTACTTC. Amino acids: CSVTGRYEQYF.

CDR3 nucleotides: TGTGCCAGCAGCTTAGCCGCCTATAGGGAGTCGAGCTCCTACGAGCAGTACTTC. This sequence encodes CASSLAAYRESSSYEQYF. J is TRBJ2-7 and V is TRBV7-9, with D tentatively TRBD2 (5 bases). V was clipped by 0 bases and J by 0 bases, with 18 bases between them. Per the germline V gene, CDR1 is SEHNR and CDR2 is FQNEAQ (reference sequence). This CDR3 comprises 18 residues.

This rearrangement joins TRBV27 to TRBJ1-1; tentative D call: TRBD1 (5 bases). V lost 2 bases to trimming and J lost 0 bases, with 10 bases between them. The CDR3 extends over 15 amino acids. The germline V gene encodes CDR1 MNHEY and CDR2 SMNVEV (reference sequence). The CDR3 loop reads CASSLSRGLNTEAFF. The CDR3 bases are TGTGCCAGCAGTTTAAGTAGGGGCTTGAACACTGAAGCTTTCTTT.

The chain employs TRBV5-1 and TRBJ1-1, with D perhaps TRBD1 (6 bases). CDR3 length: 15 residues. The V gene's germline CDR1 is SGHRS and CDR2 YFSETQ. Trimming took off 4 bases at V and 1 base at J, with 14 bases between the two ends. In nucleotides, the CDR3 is TGCGCCAGCAGCCGATTTGACAGGACGAACACTGAAGCTTTCTTT. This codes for CASSRFDRTNTEAFF.

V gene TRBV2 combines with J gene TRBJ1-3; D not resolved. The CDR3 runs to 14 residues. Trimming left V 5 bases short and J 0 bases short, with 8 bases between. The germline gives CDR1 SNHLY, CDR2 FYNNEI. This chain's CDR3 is CASSQDFSGNTIYF. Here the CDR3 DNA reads TGTGCCAGCAGTCAAGACTTCTCTGGAAACACCATATATTTT.

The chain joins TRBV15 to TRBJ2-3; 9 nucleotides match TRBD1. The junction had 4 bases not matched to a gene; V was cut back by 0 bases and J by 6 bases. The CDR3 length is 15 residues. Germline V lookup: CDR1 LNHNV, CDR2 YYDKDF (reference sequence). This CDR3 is CATSRDLDRGDTQYF. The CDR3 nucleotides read TGTGCCACCAGCAGAGATCTGGACAGGGGCGATACGCAGTATTTT.

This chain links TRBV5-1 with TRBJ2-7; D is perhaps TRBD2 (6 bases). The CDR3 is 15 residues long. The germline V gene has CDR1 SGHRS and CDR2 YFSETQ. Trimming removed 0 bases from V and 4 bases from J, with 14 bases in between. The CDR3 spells CASSLVGGTFYEQYF. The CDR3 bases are TGCGCCAGCAGCTTGGTAGGCGGGACCTTTTACGAGCAGTACTTC.

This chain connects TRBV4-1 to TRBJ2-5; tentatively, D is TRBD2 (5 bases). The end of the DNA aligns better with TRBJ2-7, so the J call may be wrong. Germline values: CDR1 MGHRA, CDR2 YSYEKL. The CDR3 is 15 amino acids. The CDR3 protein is CASSRETGLGYEQYF. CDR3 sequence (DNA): TGCGCCAGCAGCCGCGAGACGGGGTTGGGGTACGAGCAGTACTTC.

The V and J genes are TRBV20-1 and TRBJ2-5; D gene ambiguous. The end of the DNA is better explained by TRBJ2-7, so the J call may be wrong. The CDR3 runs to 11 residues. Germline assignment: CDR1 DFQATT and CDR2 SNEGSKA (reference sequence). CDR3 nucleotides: TGCAGTGTGCCGAGTTCCTACGAGCAGTACTTC. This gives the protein CSVPSSYEQYF.

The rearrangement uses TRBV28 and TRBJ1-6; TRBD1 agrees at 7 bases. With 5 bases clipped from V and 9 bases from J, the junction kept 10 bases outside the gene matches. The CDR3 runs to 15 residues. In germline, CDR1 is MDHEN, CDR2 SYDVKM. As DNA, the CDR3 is TGTGCCAGCAGTCCGACGACAGGGACGGGTTCACCCCTCCACTTT. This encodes CASSPTTGTGSPLHF.